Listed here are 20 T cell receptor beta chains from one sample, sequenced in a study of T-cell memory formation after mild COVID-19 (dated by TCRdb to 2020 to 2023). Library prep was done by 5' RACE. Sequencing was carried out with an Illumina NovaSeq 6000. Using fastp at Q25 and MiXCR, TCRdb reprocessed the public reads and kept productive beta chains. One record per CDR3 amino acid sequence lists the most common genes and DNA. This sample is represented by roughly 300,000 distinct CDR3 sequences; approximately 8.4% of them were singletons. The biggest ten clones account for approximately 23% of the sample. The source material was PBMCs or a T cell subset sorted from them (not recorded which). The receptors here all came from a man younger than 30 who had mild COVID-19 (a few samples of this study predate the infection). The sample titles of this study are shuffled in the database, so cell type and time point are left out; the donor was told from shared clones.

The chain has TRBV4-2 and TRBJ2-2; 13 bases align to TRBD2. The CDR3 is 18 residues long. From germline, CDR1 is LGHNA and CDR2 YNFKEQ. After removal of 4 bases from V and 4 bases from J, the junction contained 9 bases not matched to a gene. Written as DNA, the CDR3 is TGTGCCAGCAGCCGACACCAGGGGACTAGCGGGGCCACCGGGGAGCTGTTTTTT. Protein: CASSRHQGTSGATGELFF.

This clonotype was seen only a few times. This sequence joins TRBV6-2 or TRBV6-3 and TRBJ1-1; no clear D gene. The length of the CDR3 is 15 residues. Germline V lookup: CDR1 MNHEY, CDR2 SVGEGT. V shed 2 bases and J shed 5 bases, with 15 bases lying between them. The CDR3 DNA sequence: TGTGCCAGCAGTTACAACCCTCGAGGGAAGACTGAAGCTTTCTTT. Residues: CASSYNPRGKTEAFF.

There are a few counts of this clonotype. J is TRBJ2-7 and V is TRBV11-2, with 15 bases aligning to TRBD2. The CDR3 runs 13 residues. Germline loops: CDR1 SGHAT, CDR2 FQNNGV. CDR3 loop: CASSLEGTSGGLV. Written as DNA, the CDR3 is TGTGCCAGCAGCTTAGAGGGGACTAGCGGGGGGCTTGTC.

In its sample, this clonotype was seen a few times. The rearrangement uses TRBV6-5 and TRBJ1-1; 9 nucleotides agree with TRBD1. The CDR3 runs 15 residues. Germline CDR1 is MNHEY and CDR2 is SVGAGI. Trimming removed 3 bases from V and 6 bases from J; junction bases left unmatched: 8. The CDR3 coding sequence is TGTGCCAGCAGTTATAACAGGGGGCTTTTGGCTGAAGCTTTCTTT. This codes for CASSYNRGLLAEAFF.

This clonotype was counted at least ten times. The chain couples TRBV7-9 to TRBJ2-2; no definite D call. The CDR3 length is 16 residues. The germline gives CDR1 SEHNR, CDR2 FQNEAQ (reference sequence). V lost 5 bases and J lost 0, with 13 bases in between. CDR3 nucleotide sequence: TGTGCCAGCAGCCCAGTCGGGCGAGCGAACACCGGGGAGCTGTTTTTT. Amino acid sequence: CASSPVGRANTGELFF.

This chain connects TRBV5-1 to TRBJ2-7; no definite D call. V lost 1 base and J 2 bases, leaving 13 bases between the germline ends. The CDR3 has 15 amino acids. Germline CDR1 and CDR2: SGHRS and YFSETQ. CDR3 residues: CASSLQEGGTYEQYF. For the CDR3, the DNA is TGCGCCAGCAGCTTGCAGGAAGGCGGAACCTACGAGCAGTACTTC.

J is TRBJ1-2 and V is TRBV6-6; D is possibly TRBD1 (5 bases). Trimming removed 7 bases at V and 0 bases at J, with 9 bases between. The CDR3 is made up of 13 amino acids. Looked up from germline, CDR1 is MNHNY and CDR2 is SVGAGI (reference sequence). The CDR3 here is CASILGANYGYTF. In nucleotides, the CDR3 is TGTGCCAGCATCCTGGGGGCTAACTATGGCTACACCTTC.

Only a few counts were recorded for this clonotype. The CDR3 is CASRGTTLFYGYTF. DNA for the CDR3: TGTGCCAGCAGGGGGACTACTCTCTTCTATGGCTACACCTTC. V gene TRBV2 combines with J gene TRBJ1-2; tentative D call: TRBD1 (5 bases). This CDR3 contains 14 residues. Germline V lookup: CDR1 SNHLY, CDR2 FYNNEI. The ends were cut back, 6 bases at V and 4 bases at J, with 15 bases in the middle.

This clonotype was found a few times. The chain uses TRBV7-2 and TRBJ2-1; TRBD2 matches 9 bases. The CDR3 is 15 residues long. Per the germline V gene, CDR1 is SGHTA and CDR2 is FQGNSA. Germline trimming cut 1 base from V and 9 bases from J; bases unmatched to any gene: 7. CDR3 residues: CASSLGPGLAREQFF. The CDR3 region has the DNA TGTGCCAGCAGCTTAGGACCTGGACTAGCGCGTGAGCAGTTCTTC.

The CDR3 nucleotides are TGTGCCAGCAGCTTGCTTGGGGGCCCCATATATTTT. Its protein product is CASSLLGGPIYF. This chain connects TRBV5-5 to TRBJ1-3; tentatively, D is TRBD1 (6 bases). V dropped 1 base and J dropped 11 bases, with 10 bases sitting between them. Germline V gene sequence: CDR1 SGHKS, CDR2 YYEKEE (reference sequence). The CDR3 has 12 residues. Combining the CDR3 with reference TRBV5-5 and TRBJ1-3 gives the whole variable domain DAGVTQSPTHLIKTRGQQVTLRCSPISGHKSVSWYQQVLGQGPQFIFQYYEKEERGRGNFPDRFSARQFPNYSSELNVNALLLGDSALYLCASSLLGGPIYFGEGSWLTVV.

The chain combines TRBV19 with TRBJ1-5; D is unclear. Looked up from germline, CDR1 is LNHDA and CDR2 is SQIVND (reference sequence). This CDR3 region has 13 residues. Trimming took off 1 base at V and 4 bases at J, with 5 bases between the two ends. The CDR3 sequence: CASSIGGNQPQHF. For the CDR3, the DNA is TGTGCCAGTAGTATAGGAGGTAATCAGCCCCAGCATTTT.

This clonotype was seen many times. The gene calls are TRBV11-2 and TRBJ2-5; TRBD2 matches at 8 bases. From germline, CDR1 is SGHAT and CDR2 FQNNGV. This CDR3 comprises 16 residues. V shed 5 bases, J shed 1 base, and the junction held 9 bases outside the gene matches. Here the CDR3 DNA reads TGTGCCAGCAGCCGAGAGCGAAGCGGGGGCCAAGAGACCCAGTACTTC. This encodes CASSRERSGGQETQYF.

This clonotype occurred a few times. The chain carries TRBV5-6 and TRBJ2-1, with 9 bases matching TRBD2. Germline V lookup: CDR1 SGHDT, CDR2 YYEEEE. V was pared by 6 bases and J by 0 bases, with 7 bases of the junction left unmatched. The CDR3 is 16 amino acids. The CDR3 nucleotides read TGTGCCAGCACGATAGCGGGGGAATTCTCCTACAATGAGCAGTTCTTC. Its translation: CASTIAGEFSYNEQFF.

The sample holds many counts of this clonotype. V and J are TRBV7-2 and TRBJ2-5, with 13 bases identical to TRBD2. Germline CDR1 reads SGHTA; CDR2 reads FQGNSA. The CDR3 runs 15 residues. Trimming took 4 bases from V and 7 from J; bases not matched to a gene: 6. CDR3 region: CASSWTSGGPGTQYF. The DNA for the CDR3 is TGTGCCAGCAGCTGGACTAGCGGGGGCCCAGGGACCCAGTACTTC.

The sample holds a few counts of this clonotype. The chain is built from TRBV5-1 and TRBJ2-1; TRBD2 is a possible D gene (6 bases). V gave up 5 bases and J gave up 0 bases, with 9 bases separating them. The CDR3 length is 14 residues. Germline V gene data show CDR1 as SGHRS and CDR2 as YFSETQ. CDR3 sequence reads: CASSRRGSYNEQFF. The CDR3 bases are TGCGCCAGCAGTAGGAGGGGCTCCTACAATGAGCAGTTCTTC.

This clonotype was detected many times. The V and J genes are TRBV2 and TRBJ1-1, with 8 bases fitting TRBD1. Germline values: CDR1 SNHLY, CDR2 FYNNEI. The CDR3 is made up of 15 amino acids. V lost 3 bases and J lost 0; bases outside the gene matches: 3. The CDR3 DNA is TGTGCCAGCAGTGACCGGACAGGGCTGAACACTGAAGCTTTCTTT. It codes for CASSDRTGLNTEAFF.

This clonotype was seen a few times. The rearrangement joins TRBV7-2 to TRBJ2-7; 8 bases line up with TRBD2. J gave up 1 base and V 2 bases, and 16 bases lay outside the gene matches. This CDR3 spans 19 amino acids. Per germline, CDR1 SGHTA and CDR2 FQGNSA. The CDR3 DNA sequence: TGTGCCAGCAGCTTATACCACGGGGGGGGTTCAGGGGAATCCTACGAGCAGTACTTC. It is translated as CASSLYHGGGSGESYEQYF.

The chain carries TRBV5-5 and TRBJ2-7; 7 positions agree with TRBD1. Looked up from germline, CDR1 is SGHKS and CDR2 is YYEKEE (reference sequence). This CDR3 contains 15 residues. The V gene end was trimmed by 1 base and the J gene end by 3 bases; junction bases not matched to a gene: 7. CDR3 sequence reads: CASSLTAGGSYEQYV. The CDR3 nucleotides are TGTGCCAGCAGCTTGACGGCAGGGGGAAGCTACGAGCAGTACGTC.

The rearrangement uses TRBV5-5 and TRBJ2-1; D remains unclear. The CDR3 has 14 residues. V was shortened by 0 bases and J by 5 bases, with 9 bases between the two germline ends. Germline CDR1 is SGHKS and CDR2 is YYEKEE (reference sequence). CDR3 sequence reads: CASSLALGNNEQFF. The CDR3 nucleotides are TGTGCCAGCAGCTTGGCCCTCGGAAACAATGAGCAGTTCTTC.

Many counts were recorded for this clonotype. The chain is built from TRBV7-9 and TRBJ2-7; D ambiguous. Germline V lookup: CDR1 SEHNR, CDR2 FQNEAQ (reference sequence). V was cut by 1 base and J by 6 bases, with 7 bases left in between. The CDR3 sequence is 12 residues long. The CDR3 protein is CASSLDWPEQYF. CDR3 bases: TGTGCCAGCAGCTTAGACTGGCCCGAGCAGTACTTC.